This T cell receptor (beta chain) appears in the sequencing data of a study of cytomegalovirus exposure and HLA in healthy donors. The study, taken as a whole, reports: Most sequenced TCRs were rare (though some public TCRs occurred in many donors). Through in vitro validation, a few CMV-associated chains were shown to be specific for CMV antigens.

The donors were part of the validation cohort, which consisted of under 150 subjects and was separate from the first cohort of about 650 subjects. Here immunoSEQ multiplex PCR was the method, and the copy in TCRdb shows in-frame clones only, minus some. The sample consists of fewer than 150,000 clones, around nine tenths of them appearing once. About this clone itself: Its antigen is not known.

The CDR3 spans 16 residues. V dropped 3 bases and J dropped 2 bases, with 16 bases sitting between them. Germline loops: CDR1 SGHRS, CDR2 YFSETQ. Sequencing was carried out using PBMCs. The gene calls are TRBV5-1 and TRBJ2-3; D possibly corresponds to TRBD1 (6 bases). The clonotype originates from a man aged 30-40 years in good health and CMV-seronegative. CDR3 region: CASSSQTGLVTDTQYF. CDR3 DNA: TGCGCCAGCAGCTCACAAACAGGGCTTGTCACAGATACGCAGTATTTT.